These T cell receptor beta chains were read from a single sample in a study of CD8 T cells in ankylosing spondylitis. A single record per CDR3 protein comes from TCRdb applying MiXCR to the 5' RACE reads. The sample records just over 350,000 distinct CDR3 sequences, 20% to 25% being singletons. The material sequenced was blood, either unsorted or a sorted T cell fraction (not recorded which). These receptor sequences come from a male donor with ankylosing spondylitis or in good health (not recorded which). Both conserved end residues are part of each CDR3.

V,J,CDR3
TRBV11-2,TRBJ2-5,CASSSSLGAGGETQYF
TRBV29-1,TRBJ2-1,CSVEDVKYSYNEQFF
TRBV9,TRBJ1-2,CASSAGQGLWGYTF
TRBV7-6,TRBJ1-1,CASSLAIGGATEAFF
TRBV12-3/TRBV12-4,TRBJ1-5,CASTLQGLEFFPPQHF
TRBV20-1,TRBJ1-5,CSATARYSNQPQHF
TRBV4-1,TRBJ2-7,CASSIAGGPTYEQYF
TRBV13,TRBJ2-3,CASSSRLAGGADTQYF
TRBV7-9,TRBJ2-1,CASSLFRFNEQFF
TRBV7-9,TRBJ2-1,CASSFGQGLHNEQFF
TRBV12-3/TRBV12-4,TRBJ1-1,CASSLGGQLNTEAFF
TRBV20-1,TRBJ2-1,CSASQGLRNNEQFF
TRBV12-3/TRBV12-4,TRBJ1-5,CASSLAQDSWGGNQPQHF
TRBV20-1,TRBJ2-7,CSAAPAASSYEQYF
TRBV13,TRBJ2-2,CASSTRTNTGELFF
TRBV28,TRBJ2-1,CASSLSLGSGQYNEQFF
TRBV20-1,TRBJ2-7,CSAALDGYEQYF
TRBV12-3/TRBV12-4,TRBJ2-5,CASSSWTSGGGETQYF
TRBV27,TRBJ2-7,CASSSEPGNTYEQYF
TRBV12-3/TRBV12-4,TRBJ1-6,CASSLTVYNSPLHF
TRBV12-3/TRBV12-4,TRBJ2-1,CASTPGGDEQFF
TRBV7-9,TRBJ2-7,CASSLFSGGAYEQYF
TRBV9,TRBJ2-1,CASSLSLSGGAVGEQFF
TRBV24-1,TRBJ2-7,CATLYEQYF
TRBV5-1,TRBJ1-1,CASSLAGGPEAFF
TRBV2,TRBJ2-2,CASSERAGGATGGELFF
TRBV12-3/TRBV12-4,TRBJ2-3,CADGWGTDTQYF
TRBV12-3/TRBV12-4,TRBJ2-3,CASSLASQPAVQYF
TRBV29-1,TRBJ2-5,CSVELGGETQYF
TRBV4-1,TRBJ1-2,CASSQDQGAPHYGYTF
TRBV12-3/TRBV12-4,TRBJ2-7,CASSLTPPGGYEQYF
TRBV20-1,TRBJ2-3,CSAPSRGGSDTQYF
TRBV12-3/TRBV12-4,TRBJ1-2,CASSKSPDEVKAGYTF
TRBV7-8,TRBJ2-6,CASSLWLSGANVLTF
TRBV9,TRBJ2-1,CASSVEGYNEQFF
TRBV6-1,TRBJ2-1,CASSEELGGGYNEQFF
TRBV4-1,TRBJ2-3,CASSQETSGGIYTDTQYF
TRBV12-3/TRBV12-4,TRBJ1-5,CASSLVMGPNQPQHF
TRBV7-9,TRBJ2-3,CASSLAMGGRTDTHYF
TRBV7-2,TRBJ2-5,CASSLASGGQEETQYF